Listed below are T cell receptor beta chains from one sample, sequenced in a study of graft-versus-host responses after intestinal transplantation. Libraries were prepared by immunoSEQ multiplex PCR; TCRdb keeps only in-frame clonotypes and omits some of them. The data hold about 37,000 clones, with about 85% observed a single time. The sequencing here drew on ileum tissue, taken roughly 200 days after intestinal transplant. These receptors were collected from a human patient who received an intestinal transplant, so some T cells may come from the graft donor. Each CDR3 is given with its conserved first and last residue. Fields, in order: CDR3 protein, CDR3 DNA, D gene, clone size, V gene, J gene. D genes are given only for firm matches. Clone size is not always given. Where it is, it says once, few, many or a class for expanded clones.

CDR3 protein: CASSWVGLGSEAFF; CDR3 DNA: TGTGCCAGCAGCTGGGTGGGGTTAGGGTCTGAAGCTTTCTTT; D gene: .; clone size: .; V gene: TRBV5-6; J gene: TRBJ1-1
CDR3 protein: CASSLAPGWPQHF; CDR3 DNA: TGTGCCAGCAGCTTAGCCCCTGGATGGCCCCAGCATTTT; D gene: .; clone size: .; V gene: TRBV11-2; J gene: TRBJ1-5
CDR3 protein: CASRLTSYNSPLHF; CDR3 DNA: TGTGCCAGCAGGCTAACAAGCTATAATTCACCCCTCCACTTT; D gene: .; clone size: .; V gene: TRBV28; J gene: TRBJ1-6
CDR3 protein: CASRRPGNSGNTIYF; CDR3 DNA: TGTGCCAGCCGACGTCCAGGCAACTCTGGAAACACCATATATTTT; D gene: .; clone size: once; V gene: TRBV6-5; J gene: TRBJ1-3
CDR3 protein: CASSLSIQVGEETQYF; CDR3 DNA: TGCGCCAGCAGCTTGTCCATACAGGTTGGGGAAGAGACCCAGTACTTC; D gene: .; clone size: .; V gene: TRBV5-1; J gene: TRBJ2-5
CDR3 protein: CASSGDGELFF; CDR3 DNA: TGTGCCAGCTCTGGAGACGGGGAGCTGTTTTTT; D gene: .; clone size: few; V gene: TRBV2; J gene: TRBJ2-2
CDR3 protein: CASSFAATYEQYF; CDR3 DNA: TGTGCCAGCAGTTTCGCGGCAACCTACGAGCAGTACTTC; D gene: .; clone size: once; V gene: TRBV27; J gene: TRBJ2-7
CDR3 protein: CASSLGGVNTEAFF; CDR3 DNA: TGCGCCAGCAGCTTGGGAGGGGTGAACACTGAAGCTTTCTTT; D gene: .; clone size: .; V gene: TRBV5-1; J gene: TRBJ1-1
CDR3 protein: CASSVDEKLFF; CDR3 DNA: TGTGCCAGCAGCGTGGATGAAAAACTGTTTTTT; D gene: .; clone size: .; V gene: TRBV28; J gene: TRBJ1-4
CDR3 protein: CASSLSDRVYEQYF; CDR3 DNA: TGTGCCAGCAGTTTATCGGACAGGGTGTACGAGCAGTACTTC; D gene: TRBD1; clone size: .; V gene: TRBV28; J gene: TRBJ2-7
CDR3 protein: CASSLSGALYEQYF; CDR3 DNA: TGCGCCAGCAGCTTGTCGGGGGCGCTTTACGAGCAGTACTTC; D gene: .; clone size: .; V gene: TRBV5-1; J gene: TRBJ2-7
CDR3 protein: CASSQWGQGASGNEKLFF; CDR3 DNA: TGCGCCAGCAGCCAATGGGGACAGGGGGCGAGTGGGAATGAAAAACTGTTTTTT; D gene: TRBD1; clone size: .; V gene: TRBV4-1; J gene: TRBJ1-4
CDR3 protein: CASSLVGTLSYEQYF; CDR3 DNA: TGTGCCAGCAGCTTGGTAGGGACACTGTCCTACGAGCAGTACTTC; D gene: .; clone size: .; V gene: TRBV5-8; J gene: TRBJ2-7
CDR3 protein: CASSPPGLANEQFF; CDR3 DNA: TGTGCCAGCTCACCACCGGGATTAGCCAATGAGCAGTTCTTC; D gene: .; clone size: .; V gene: TRBV18; J gene: TRBJ2-1
CDR3 protein: CAWGAGTDTQYF; CDR3 DNA: TGTGCCTGGGGGGCGGGGACAGATACGCAGTATTTT; D gene: .; clone size: .; V gene: TRBV30; J gene: TRBJ2-3
CDR3 protein: CASSEPLNTEAFF; CDR3 DNA: TGTGCCAGCAGTGAACCCCTGAACACTGAAGCTTTCTTT; D gene: .; clone size: medium-sized; V gene: TRBV6-1; J gene: TRBJ1-1
CDR3 protein: CASSYANLAQYF; CDR3 DNA: TGTGCCAGCAGTTACGCTAATCTTGCGCAGTATTTT; D gene: .; clone size: .; V gene: TRBV6-6; J gene: TRBJ2-3
CDR3 protein: CAISDPTSAYEQYF; CDR3 DNA: TGTGCCATCAGTGACCCGACTAGCGCGTACGAGCAGTACTTC; D gene: TRBD2; clone size: .; V gene: TRBV10-3; J gene: TRBJ2-7
CDR3 protein: CASRDRGPYEQYF; CDR3 DNA: TGTGCCAGCCGAGACAGGGGCCCCTACGAGCAGTACTTC; D gene: TRBD1; clone size: .; V gene: TRBV2; J gene: TRBJ2-7
CDR3 protein: CASSEGGSLGRNTEAFF; CDR3 DNA: TGTGCCAGCAGTGAAGGGGGGTCACTAGGGAGGAACACTGAAGCTTTCTTT; D gene: .; clone size: .; V gene: TRBV2; J gene: TRBJ1-1
CDR3 protein: CASSLRREAGELFF; CDR3 DNA: TGTGCCAGCAGCCTTCGGCGGGAGGCCGGGGAGCTGTTTTTT; D gene: TRBD2; clone size: medium-sized; V gene: TRBV2; J gene: TRBJ2-2
CDR3 protein: CASMRGGGGGELFF; CDR3 DNA: TGCGCCAGCATGAGAGGGGGCGGTGGCGGGGAGCTGTTTTTT; D gene: TRBD1; clone size: .; V gene: TRBV5-1; J gene: TRBJ2-2
CDR3 protein: CASSLGPVADGTLQYF; CDR3 DNA: TGCGCCAGCAGCTTGGGGCCAGTGGCAGATGGGACCTTGCAGTACTTC; D gene: .; clone size: .; V gene: TRBV5-1; J gene: TRBJ2-7
CDR3 protein: CSADRDWETQYF; CDR3 DNA: TGCAGCGCGGACAGGGATTGGGAGACCCAGTACTTC; D gene: TRBD1; clone size: .; V gene: TRBV29-1; J gene: TRBJ2-5
CDR3 protein: CASNEGGTNYGYTF; CDR3 DNA: TGTGCCAGCAATGAAGGAGGGACTAACTATGGCTACACCTTC; D gene: .; clone size: .; V gene: TRBV2; J gene: TRBJ1-2
CDR3 protein: CASRPPSGSTDTQYF; CDR3 DNA: TGTGCCAGCAGACCCCCTAGCGGGAGTACAGATACGCAGTATTTT; D gene: TRBD2; clone size: .; V gene: TRBV7-9; J gene: TRBJ2-3